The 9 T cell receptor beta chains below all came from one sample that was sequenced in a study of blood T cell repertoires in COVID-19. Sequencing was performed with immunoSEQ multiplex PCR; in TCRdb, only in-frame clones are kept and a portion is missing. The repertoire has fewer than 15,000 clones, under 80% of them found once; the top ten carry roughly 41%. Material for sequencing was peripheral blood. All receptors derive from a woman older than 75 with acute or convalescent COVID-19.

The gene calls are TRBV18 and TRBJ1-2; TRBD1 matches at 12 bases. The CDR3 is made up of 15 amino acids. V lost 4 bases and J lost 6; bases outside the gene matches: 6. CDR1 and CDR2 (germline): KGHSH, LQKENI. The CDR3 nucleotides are TGTGCCAGCTCACTTGGGACAGGGGGCGCGCATGGCTACACCTTC. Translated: CASSLGTGGAHGYTF.

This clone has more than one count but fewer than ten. Here the CDR3 DNA reads TGTGCCAGCAGCCATCGGACAGAAAATTCACCCCTCCACTTT. It codes for CASSHRTENSPLHF. The rearrangement links TRBV3-1 (or the pseudogene TRBV3-2) to TRBJ1-6, with D possibly TRBD1 on 6 matching bases. In germline, CDR1 is LGHDT, CDR2 YNNKEL (reference sequence). Trimming pared 3 bases from V and 7 bases from J, leaving 10 bases between. This CDR3 comprises 14 residues.

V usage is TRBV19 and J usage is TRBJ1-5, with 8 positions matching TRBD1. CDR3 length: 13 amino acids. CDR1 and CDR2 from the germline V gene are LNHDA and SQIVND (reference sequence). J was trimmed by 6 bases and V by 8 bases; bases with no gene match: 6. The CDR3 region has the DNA TGTGCCAGTGAGGACAGGGCGGGTCAGCCCCAGCATTTT. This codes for CASEDRAGQPQHF.

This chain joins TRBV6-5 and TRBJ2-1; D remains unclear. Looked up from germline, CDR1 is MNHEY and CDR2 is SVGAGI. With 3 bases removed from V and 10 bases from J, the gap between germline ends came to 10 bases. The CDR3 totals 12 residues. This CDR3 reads CASSYRRGEQFF. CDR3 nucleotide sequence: TGTGCCAGCAGTTATAGACGCGGCGAGCAGTTCTTC.

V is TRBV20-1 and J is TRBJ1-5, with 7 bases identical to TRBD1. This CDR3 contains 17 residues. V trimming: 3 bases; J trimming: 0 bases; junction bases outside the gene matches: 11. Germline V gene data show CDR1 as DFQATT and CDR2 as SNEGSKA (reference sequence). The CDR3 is CSASSALAGGSNQPQHF. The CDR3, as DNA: TGCAGTGCTAGTAGCGCTTTGGCAGGGGGTAGCAATCAGCCCCAGCATTTT.

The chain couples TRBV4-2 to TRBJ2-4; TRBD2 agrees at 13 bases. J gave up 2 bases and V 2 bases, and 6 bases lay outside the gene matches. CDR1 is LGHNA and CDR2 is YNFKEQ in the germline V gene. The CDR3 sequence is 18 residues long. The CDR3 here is CASSQTSGRAVSKNIQYF. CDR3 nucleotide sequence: TGTGCCAGCAGCCAAACTAGCGGGAGGGCCGTCTCCAAAAACATTCAGTACTTC.

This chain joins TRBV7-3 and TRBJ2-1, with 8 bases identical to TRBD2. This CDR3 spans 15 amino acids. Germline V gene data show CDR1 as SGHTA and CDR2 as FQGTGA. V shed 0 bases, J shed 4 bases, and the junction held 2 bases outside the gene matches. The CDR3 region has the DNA TGTGCCAGCAGCTTAACAGCGGGGGTGTACAATGAGCAGTTCTTC. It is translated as CASSLTAGVYNEQFF.

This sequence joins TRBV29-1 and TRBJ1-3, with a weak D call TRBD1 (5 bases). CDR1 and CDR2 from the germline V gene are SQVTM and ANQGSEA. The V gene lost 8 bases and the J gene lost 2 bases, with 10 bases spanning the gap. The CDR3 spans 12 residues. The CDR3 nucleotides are TGCAGCTACGGGACTGCTGGAAACACCATATATTTT. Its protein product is CSYGTAGNTIYF.

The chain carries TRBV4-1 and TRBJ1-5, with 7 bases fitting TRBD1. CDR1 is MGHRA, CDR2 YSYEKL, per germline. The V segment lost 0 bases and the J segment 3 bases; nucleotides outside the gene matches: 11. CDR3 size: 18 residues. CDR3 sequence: CASSQEGGQPYPNQPQHF. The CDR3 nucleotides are TGCGCCAGCAGCCAAGAAGGGGGACAGCCTTACCCCAATCAGCCCCAGCATTTT.